The rows below give T cell receptor beta chains drawn from one sample of a study of regulatory T cells in long-lasting Graves disease. TCRdb reanalysed the multiplex PCR reads using MiXCR and keeps one entry per CDR3 protein. This sample has approximately 690,000 distinct CDR3 sequences; about 32% occur once, and the top ten carry 40% to 55%. Sequenced material: peripheral blood mononuclear cells (PBMCs), taken when the disease was refractory, from a patient treated with antithyroid drugs. The source of these receptors is a female donor with Graves disease. The CDR3 runs from the conserved cysteine through the conserved F or W. Each record gives: D gene, V gene, clone size, J gene, CDR3 DNA, CDR3 protein. The D gene is left open where the match is weak. Some rows have no size entry. The others give once, few or many, or a class for an expanded clone.

TRBD1,TRBV10-3,few,TRBJ1-1,TGTGCCATCAGAGGGACAGACACTGAAGCTTTCTTT,CAIRGTDTEAFF
TRBD1,TRBV6-2/TRBV6-3,-,TRBJ2-7,TGTGCCAGCACATCCTCCGGGACAGGCGCCTACGAGCAGTACTTC,CASTSSGTGAYEQYF
-,TRBV6-5,many,TRBJ2-5,TGTGCCAGCAGTTACTCGACCCTCGCAGAGACCCAGTACTTC,CASSYSTLAETQYF
-,TRBV6-1,few,TRBJ1-1,TGTGCCAGCAGCGTGAAACCAGGGGTATCTGAAGCTTTCTTT,CASSVKPGVSEAFF
TRBD1,TRBV6-1,-,TRBJ2-4,TGTGCCAGCAGTGAACTCCGGACAGGGGAGAACATTCAGTACTTC,CASSELRTGENIQYF
TRBD2,TRBV20-1,-,TRBJ2-5,TGCAGTGTTAGAGACCCCCGGCTAGCGGGAGGCCAAGAGACCCAGTACTTC,CSVRDPRLAGGQETQYF
-,TRBV5-5,-,TRBJ2-7,TGTGCCAGCAGCTTGGGGACTAATTACGAGCAGTACTTC,CASSLGTNYEQYF
TRBD2,TRBV2,-,TRBJ2-3,TGTGCCAGCAGTGAATGGGTAGCGGGAGGAGGTGATACGCAGTATTTT,CASSEWVAGGGDTQYF
TRBD2,TRBV13,-,TRBJ2-5,TGTGCCAGCAGCGTAGCGGGAGATACGGAGACCCAGTACTTC,CASSVAGDTETQYF
TRBD1,TRBV5-4,few,TRBJ2-5,TGTGCCAGCAGCTTGGGGGGACAGCACCAAGAGACCCAGTACTTC,CASSLGGQHQETQYF
TRBD2,TRBV6-1,-,TRBJ2-1,TGTGCCAGCAGCGCGGGACTAGCCTCGGATGAGCAGTTCTTC,CASSAGLASDEQFF
TRBD2,TRBV19,few,TRBJ2-7,TGTGCCAGTAGCCCCCGGAGGGGTCTAGCGGGAGGGCCCTACGAGCAGTACTTC,CASSPRRGLAGGPYEQYF
-,TRBV3-1,-,TRBJ2-5,TGTGCCAGCAGCCAAGGGGTCTCCGGGACCCAGTACTTC,CASSQGVSGTQYF
-,TRBV12-3/TRBV12-4,many,TRBJ1-2,TGTGCCAGCAGTCCCGGGACCCGGGCATGGTATGGCTACACCTTC,CASSPGTRAWYGYTF
-,TRBV7-2,-,TRBJ1-4,TGTACCAGCAGCCGCCAAGGCGCACATGAAAAACTGTTTTTT,CTSSRQGAHEKLFF
-,TRBV6-1,-,TRBJ1-2,TGTGCCAGCAGCCGGGACGGGGGCAACTATGGCTACACCTTC,CASSRDGGNYGYTF
-,TRBV9,few,TRBJ1-2,TGTGCCAGCAGCGTAAGGAGCGATCGGGGAGGAGGCTACACCTTC,CASSVRSDRGGGYTF
-,TRBV5-4,few,TRBJ1-2,TGTGCCAGCAGCTTGATGGGTGGGGCCCGAGGCTACACCTTC,CASSLMGGARGYTF
-,TRBV7-2,few,TRBJ2-7,TGTGCCACCCAAACAAACTTAGCGAGGCAGAACGAGCAGTACTTC,CATQTNLARQNEQYF
TRBD1,TRBV5-1,-,TRBJ2-5,TGCGCCAGCAGCCAGGGACAGCTCCAAGAGACCCAGTACTTC,CASSQGQLQETQYF
-,TRBV2,many,TRBJ1-1,TGTGCCAGCATCAGAGGGCAGGAGAACACTGAAGCTTTCTTT,CASIRGQENTEAFF
TRBD1,TRBV12-3/TRBV12-4,many,TRBJ1-6,TGTGCCAGCAGGACCTCAGGGGGACCTAATTCACCCCTCCACTTT,CASRTSGGPNSPLHF
TRBD2,TRBV7-3,-,TRBJ2-7,TGTGCCAGCAGCTTAACCGTCGGTAGCGGGGAGCAGTACTTC,CASSLTVGSGEQYF
TRBD1,TRBV11-2,-,TRBJ1-1,TGTGCCAGCAGCTTAGGGACAGGTCTCGAACTTCACACTGAAGCTTTCTTT,CASSLGTGLELHTEAFF
-,TRBV20-1,-,TRBJ1-1,TGCAGTGCCCTCGCGGGGGCTAGCACTGAAGCTTTCTTT,CSALAGASTEAFF
-,TRBV20-1,few,TRBJ1-1,TGCAGTGCTAGAGTAAATGGGGTAGGGGGCACTGAAGCTTTCTTT,CSARVNGVGGTEAFF
-,TRBV2,many,TRBJ1-2,TGTGCCAGCAGTGTTCTGGGATGGGCTGGCTACACCTTC,CASSVLGWAGYTF